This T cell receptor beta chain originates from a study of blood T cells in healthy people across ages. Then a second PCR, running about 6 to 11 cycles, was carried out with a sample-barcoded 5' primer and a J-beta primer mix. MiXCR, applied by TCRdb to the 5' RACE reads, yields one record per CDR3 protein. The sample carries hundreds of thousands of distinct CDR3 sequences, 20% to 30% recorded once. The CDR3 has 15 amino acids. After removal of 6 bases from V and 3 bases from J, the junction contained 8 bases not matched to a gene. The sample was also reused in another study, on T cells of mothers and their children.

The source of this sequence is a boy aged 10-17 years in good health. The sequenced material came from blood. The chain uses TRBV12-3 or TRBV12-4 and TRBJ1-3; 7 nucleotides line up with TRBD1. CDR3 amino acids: CASRRGDSDGNTIYF. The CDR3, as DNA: TGTGCCAGCAGAAGAGGGGACAGCGATGGAAACACCATATATTTT.